This record covers a single T cell receptor (beta chain). What it binds is not known. Primers included in the PCR were 60 Vbeta and 13 Jbeta primers. Generated by immunoSEQ multiplex PCR, the TCRdb table keeps only in-frame clones and is missing some. The sample comprises more than 140,000 clones, roughly 86% of which are singletons, and more than 2.5% rests with the top ten. This sample stems from a study of cytomegalovirus exposure and HLA in healthy donors. Study-level points and caveats: Listed as cytomegalovirus-associated were about 160 TCR beta chains. In an earlier analysis, about 87% or about 30%: the productive usage of most TCR beta V segments.

J was trimmed by 4 bases and V by 7 bases; bases with no gene match: 6. CDR1 and CDR2 (germline): MNHNS, SASEGT. The CDR3 loop spans 15 amino acids. The chain combines TRBV6-1 with TRBJ2-2, with 10 positions matching TRBD1. The origin of this receptor is a man between 18 and 29 years old in good health and CMV-seropositive. The source material was PBMCs. Written as DNA, the CDR3 is TGTGCCAGCACCAAGGACAGGGGGAGCACCGGGGAGCTGTTTTTT. Its translation is CASTKDRGSTGELFF.